These 31 T cell receptor beta chains came from one sample sequenced in a study of OX40 agonist ivuxolimab in advanced cancers. Data came from immunoSEQ multiplex PCR; TCRdb stores just in-frame clones and leaves some out. The sample lists tens of thousands of clones; 75% to 85% were seen once. The sequencing used CD4+ or CD8+ T cells sorted from blood, collected in a trial of the OX40 agonist ivuxolimab. Receptors were obtained from an adult with an advanced solid tumor such as melanoma, head and neck, liver or kidney cancer.

The genes are TRBV6-6 and TRBJ2-7; D is ambiguous. The CDR3 sequence is 16 residues long. V was pared by 0 bases and J by 0 bases, with 12 bases between. Germline V gene lookup returns CDR1 MNHNY and CDR2 SVGAGI (reference sequence). CDR3 loop: CASSYSERKASYEQYF. DNA for the CDR3: TGTGCCAGCAGTTACTCGGAAAGGAAGGCCTCCTACGAGCAGTACTTC.

J is TRBJ1-4 and V is TRBV6-1; D uncertain. CDR1 MNHNS and CDR2 SASEGT come from the germline V gene. The CDR3 sequence is 14 residues long. V was trimmed by 7 bases and J by 3 bases, leaving 12 bases between them. The CDR3 region has the DNA TGTGCCAGCACCCCCGGGCGGTCTAATGAAAAACTGTTTTTT. Translated, it gives CASTPGRSNEKLFF.

The rearrangement uses TRBV2 and TRBJ2-7, with D unresolved. Trimming stripped 6 bases from V and 2 bases from J, with 11 bases between. The CDR3 consists of 13 residues. Germline assignment: CDR1 SNHLY and CDR2 FYNNEI. CDR3 region: CASRTDATYEQYF. The CDR3 DNA is TGTGCCAGCAGGACGGACGCCACCTACGAGCAGTACTTC.

The chain recombines TRBV2 with TRBJ1-1; D might be TRBD1 (6 bases). Trimming shortened V by 7 bases and J by 6 bases, and 18 bases separated the two germline ends. This CDR3 has 14 residues. Germline-derived CDR1 and CDR2 are SNHLY and FYNNEI. The CDR3 DNA sequence: TGTGCCAGCAAGTCGGCAGGGGAATTGTCTGAAGCTTTCTTT. Amino acids: CASKSAGELSEAFF.

The chain is built from TRBV5-1 and TRBJ2-3; the match to TRBD2 covers 13 bases. The V segment lost 1 base and the J segment 4 bases; nucleotides outside the gene matches: 3. The CDR3 is 16 residues long. Germline V gene sequence: CDR1 SGHRS, CDR2 YFSETQ. The CDR3 sequence is CASSLQGTSGADTQYF. The CDR3 region has the DNA TGCGCCAGCAGCTTGCAGGGGACTAGCGGGGCAGATACGCAGTATTTT.

This clone came up once. The V gene is TRBV23-1, the J gene TRBJ1-4; D unresolved. TRBV23-1 is recorded as an ORF, its role being uncertain. Trimming removed 3 bases from V and 13 bases from J, with 12 bases in between. The CDR3 runs to 12 residues. CDR3: CASSHEASGLFF. DNA for the CDR3: TGCGCCAGCAGTCATGAGGCATCGGGACTGTTTTTT.

In this sample, this clone turned up a few times. The chain uses TRBV11-2 and TRBJ1-5; tentatively, D is TRBD1 (6 bases). The CDR3 covers 13 residues. V lost 5 bases, J lost 6 bases, and 11 bases lay in between. The germline CDR1 and CDR2 sequences are SGHAT and FQNNGV. The CDR3 DNA sequence: TGTGCCAGCAGCCAGGGGTATACTCAGCCCCAGCATTTT. The encoded protein is CASSQGYTQPQHF.

The chain is built from TRBV28 and TRBJ2-5; D might be TRBD1 or TRBD2, each matching 5 bases. The CDR3 runs 13 residues. Germline CDR1 and CDR2: MDHEN and SYDVKM. With 6 bases removed from V and 5 bases from J, the gap between germline ends came to 13 bases. The CDR3 reads CASREGRSETQYF. DNA for the CDR3: TGTGCCAGCAGAGAGGGGCGGAGTGAGACCCAGTACTTC.

The chain couples TRBV5-6 to TRBJ2-3; 12 nucleotides agree with TRBD2. The CDR3 contains 15 residues. Germline V gene sequence: CDR1 SGHDT, CDR2 YYEEEE. V lost 6 bases and J lost 8; bases outside the gene matches: 10. The DNA of the CDR3 is TGTGCCAGCACCAGGACTAGCGGGAAGGGGGGTACGCAGTATTTT. Protein sequence: CASTRTSGKGGTQYF.

The chain has TRBV7-8 and TRBJ2-1; no clear D. The germline gives CDR1 SGHVS, CDR2 FQNEAQ. CDR3 length equals 12 residues. Deletions cut 1 base from V and 12 bases from J, with 10 bases between. CDR3 loop: CASSLDRVVQFF. The CDR3 nucleotides are TGTGCCAGCAGCTTAGATCGGGTCGTGCAGTTCTTC.

This chain uses TRBV7-8 with TRBJ1-3; a possible D gene is TRBD1 (5 bases). Germline CDR1 SGHVS, CDR2 FQNEAQ. The V and J ends lost 6 bases and 2 bases respectively, with 14 bases between them. The CDR3 contains 15 residues. DNA for the CDR3: TGTGCCAGCAGTGATCGCAGGGTTGCTGGAAACACCATATATTTT. Protein product: CASSDRRVAGNTIYF. The entire variable domain, with the rest obtained from reference TRBV7-8 and TRBJ1-3, is as follows: GAGVSQSPRYKVAKRGQDVALRCDPISGHVSLFWYQQALGQGPEFLTYFQNEAQLDKSGLPSDRFFAERPEGSVSTLKIQRTQQEDSAVYLCASSDRRVAGNTIYFGEGSWLTVV.

This clone appeared a single time. The V call is TRBV28, the J call TRBJ1-2, with D maybe TRBD1 (6 bases). The V gene lost 6 bases and the J gene lost 8 bases, with 13 bases spanning the gap. The CDR3 loop spans 12 amino acids. Germline CDR1 is MDHEN and CDR2 is SYDVKM. As DNA, the CDR3 is TGTGCCAGCAGAGGGGGGGGCCCAGGCTACACCTTC. This codes for CASRGGGPGYTF.

The chain carries TRBV5-4 and TRBJ2-3, with 10 bases matching TRBD2. This CDR3 spans 15 amino acids. CDR1 is SGHNT and CDR2 is YYREEE in the germline V gene (reference sequence). The trim removed 4 bases at V and 4 bases at J, leaving 6 bases unmatched. Here the CDR3 DNA reads TGTGCCAGCAGCCCGGGAGCGGGAGGGCCAGATACGCAGTATTTT. Its protein is CASSPGAGGPDTQYF.

The rearrangement joins TRBV11-3 to TRBJ1-2; D perhaps matches TRBD1 (6 bases). The germline CDR1 and CDR2 sequences are SGHNT and YENEEA. This CDR3 has 14 residues. V lost 5 bases, J lost 4 bases, and 14 bases lay in between. CDR3: CASSSRGTTYGYTF. The CDR3 nucleotides read TGTGCCAGCAGCAGCAGGGGTACGACCTATGGCTACACCTTC.

J is TRBJ1-2 and V is TRBV6-5, with 7 bases aligning to TRBD1. Unmatched junction bases numbered 5, after V lost 6 bases and J lost 4 bases. The CDR3 consists of 13 residues. Germline V gives CDR1 MNHEY, CDR2 SVGAGI. The CDR3 is CASRRDSPYGYTF. Here the CDR3 DNA reads TGTGCCAGCAGACGGGACAGCCCCTATGGCTACACCTTC.

The rearrangement uses TRBV2 and TRBJ2-1, with 9 positions matching TRBD2. This CDR3 is 16 amino acids long. Germline CDR1 and CDR2: SNHLY and FYNNEI. V was pared by 3 bases and J by 3 bases, with 6 bases of the junction left unmatched. CDR3 nucleotides: TGTGCCAGCAGTGATTCGCGTAGCGGGGGCTACAATGAGCAGTTCTTC. This gives the protein CASSDSRSGGYNEQFF.

J is TRBJ2-7 and V is TRBV29-1, with D hard to call. This CDR3 has 13 amino acids. V was trimmed by 4 bases and J by 0 bases, leaving 10 bases between them. The germline V gene encodes CDR1 SQVTM and CDR2 ANQGSEA. CDR3 DNA: TGCAGCGTTGTAATAGTAGGCTCCTACGAGCAGTACTTC. It codes for CSVVIVGSYEQYF.

This chain uses TRBV19 with TRBJ2-1, with D unclear. V was clipped by 3 bases and J by 3 bases, with 12 bases between them. Germline V gene lookup returns CDR1 LNHDA and CDR2 SQIVND (reference sequence). This CDR3 is 15 amino acids long. The CDR3 protein is CASSIQAQSYNEQFF. The CDR3 DNA reads as TGTGCCAGTAGTATCCAAGCCCAGAGCTACAATGAGCAGTTCTTC.

As regards this clone: Other DNA sequences in the sample encode the same CDR3. The chain uses TRBV29-1 and TRBJ2-1, with a tentative D call TRBD1 (5 bases). The CDR3 sequence is 14 residues long. Trimming shortened V by 7 bases and J by 0 bases, and 13 bases separated the two germline ends. Germline V gives CDR1 SQVTM, CDR2 ANQGSEA. The CDR3 bases are TGCAGCGCCGGCCGGCAGGGCTCCTACAATGAGCAGTTCTTC. Its protein product is CSAGRQGSYNEQFF.

The chain uses TRBV7-6 and TRBJ1-1; tentative D call: TRBD1 (6 bases). Germline V lookup: CDR1 SGHVS, CDR2 FNYEAQ. Trimming took 5 bases from V and 12 from J, leaving 22 bases between them. The CDR3 loop spans 14 amino acids. CDR3 in DNA: TGTGCCAGCAGCCCGGCTGGGGGCCGTACGGATACTTTCTTT. As protein: CASSPAGGRTDTFF.

The rearrangement uses TRBV19 and TRBJ2-7, with D possibly called TRBD1 or TRBD2 (5 bases each). Germline CDR1 LNHDA, CDR2 SQIVND (reference sequence). With 1 base removed from V and 0 bases from J, the gap between germline ends came to 7 bases. The CDR3 runs 14 residues. This CDR3 reads CASSIGGNSYEQYF. Written as DNA, the CDR3 is TGTGCCAGTAGTATAGGGGGGAACTCCTACGAGCAGTACTTC.

The chain has TRBV27 and TRBJ2-7; possible D gene TRBD1, 5 bases. Trimming left V 4 bases short and J 6 bases short, with 16 bases between. The V gene's germline CDR1 is MNHEY and CDR2 SMNVEV (reference sequence). The length of the CDR3 is 14 residues. The CDR3 sequence: CASSSDIASSEQYF. The CDR3 coding sequence is TGTGCCAGCAGTTCGGACATAGCAAGTAGCGAGCAGTACTTC.

The gene calls are TRBV29-1 and TRBJ1-1, with D possibly TRBD1 on 6 matching bases. The CDR3 spans 13 residues. From germline, CDR1 is SQVTM and CDR2 ANQGSEA. Trimming removed 5 bases at V and 4 bases at J, with 14 bases between. The chain's CDR3 is CSVSYTGSTEAFF. The DNA of the CDR3 is TGCAGCGTTTCCTATACAGGGAGCACTGAAGCTTTCTTT.

This clone has a single count. The chain combines TRBV5-6 with TRBJ2-1, with 8 bases that match TRBD2. The CDR3 loop spans 14 amino acids. The J segment lost 7 bases and the V segment lost 3 bases, leaving 6 bases of the junction unmatched. Germline V gene sequence: CDR1 SGHDT, CDR2 YYEEEE. CDR3: CASSSSGRSNEQFF. The CDR3 DNA follows: TGTGCCAGCAGCTCAAGCGGGAGAAGTAATGAGCAGTTCTTC. Full variable domain (outside the CDR3, taken from reference TRBV5-6 and TRBJ2-1): DAGVTQSPTHLIKTRGQQVTLRCSPKSGHDTVSWYQQALGQGPQFIFQYYEEEERQRGNFPDRFSGHQFPNYSSELNVNALLLGDSALYLCASSSSGRSNEQFFGPGTRLTVL.

CDR3 loop: CASSEFGGLGYTF. The CDR3 DNA sequence: TGTGCCAGCAGTGAATTCGGGGGCCTAGGCTACACCTTC. The chain joins TRBV6-1 to TRBJ1-2, with a possible D match to TRBD1 (6 bases). Germline CDR1 MNHNS, CDR2 SASEGT. With 2 bases removed from V and 8 bases from J, the gap between germline ends came to 12 bases. The CDR3 has 13 residues.

This clone has just one count. V usage is TRBV6-5 and J usage is TRBJ2-1; 9 bases agree with TRBD2. V was clipped by 5 bases and J by 5 bases; unmatched bases: 4. The CDR3 loop spans 14 amino acids. CDR1 is MNHEY and CDR2 is SVGAGI in the germline V gene. DNA of the CDR3: TGTGCCAGCAGTCCTAGCGGGACCAACAATGAGCAGTTCTTC. It codes for CASSPSGTNNEQFF.

This chain joins TRBV10-3 and TRBJ2-4, with D possibly matching TRBD2 (6 bases). V was shortened by 10 bases and J by 2 bases, with 15 bases between the two germline ends. The CDR3 sequence is 14 residues long. From germline, CDR1 is ENHRY and CDR2 SYGVKD. The CDR3 coding sequence is TGTGCCACCGCGTCGGGGGACTCCAAAAACATTCAGTACTTC. It yields the protein CATASGDSKNIQYF.

The V and J genes are TRBV5-4 and TRBJ2-7; D remains unclear. From germline, CDR1 is SGHNT and CDR2 YYREEE (reference sequence). The CDR3 totals 12 residues. V gave up 0 bases and J gave up 9 bases, with 10 bases separating them. The CDR3 loop reads CASSLEETAQYF. The CDR3 region has the DNA TGTGCCAGCAGCTTGGAGGAGACCGCGCAGTACTTC.

V gene TRBV7-2 combines with J gene TRBJ1-1; D is uncertain. V dropped 1 base and J dropped 1 base, with 4 bases sitting between them. There are 13 residues in the CDR3. Germline V CDR1 and CDR2: SGHTA, FQGNSA. The DNA of the CDR3 is TGTGCCAGCAGCTTAGATGCGAACACTGAAGCTTTCTTT. Translated: CASSLDANTEAFF.

The genes are TRBV7-8 and TRBJ1-4, with D tentatively TRBD1 (6 bases). Trimming cost V 3 bases and J 6 bases, with 14 bases left between them. Germline V CDR1 and CDR2: SGHVS, FQNEAQ. The CDR3 extends over 15 amino acids. CDR3 sequence: CASSLGAGFYEKLFF. CDR3 bases: TGTGCCAGCAGCTTGGGGGCAGGGTTCTATGAAAAACTGTTTTTT.

V is TRBV7-2 and J is TRBJ1-2; D possibly corresponds to TRBD1 (5 bases). V lost 0 bases to trimming and J lost 3 bases, with 17 bases between them. CDR3 length: 17 amino acids. Germline assignment: CDR1 SGHTA and CDR2 FQGNSA. DNA of the CDR3: TGTGCCAGCAGCTTAGCTTTCCTCGGGGCGAACCACTATGGCTACACCTTC. It specifies CASSLAFLGANHYGYTF. The whole variable domain, filled in from reference TRBV7-2 and TRBJ1-2, reads GAGVSQSPSNKVTEKGKDVELRCDPISGHTALYWYRQSLGQGLEFLIYFQGNSAPDKSGLPSDRFSAERTGGSVSTLTIQRTQQEDSAVYLCASSLAFLGANHYGYTFGSGTRLTVV.